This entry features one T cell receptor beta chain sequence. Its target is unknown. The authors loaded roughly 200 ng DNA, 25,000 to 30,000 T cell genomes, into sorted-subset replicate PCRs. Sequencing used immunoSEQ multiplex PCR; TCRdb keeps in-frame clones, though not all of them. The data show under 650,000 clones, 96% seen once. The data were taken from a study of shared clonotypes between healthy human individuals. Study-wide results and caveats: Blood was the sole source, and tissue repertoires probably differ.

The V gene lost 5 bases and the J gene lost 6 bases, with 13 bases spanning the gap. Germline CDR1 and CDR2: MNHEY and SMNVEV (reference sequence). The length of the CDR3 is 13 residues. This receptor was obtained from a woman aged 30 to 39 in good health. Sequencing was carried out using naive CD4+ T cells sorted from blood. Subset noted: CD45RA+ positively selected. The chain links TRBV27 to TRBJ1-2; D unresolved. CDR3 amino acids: CASSPGIRDGYTF. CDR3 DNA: TGTGCCAGCAGTCCCGGGATACGGGATGGCTACACCTTC.